These T cell receptor beta chains were read from a single sample in a study of cytomegalovirus exposure and HLA in healthy donors. Sequencing was performed with immunoSEQ multiplex PCR; in TCRdb, only in-frame clones are kept and a portion is missing. The sample lists fewer than 55,000 clones, about 64% occurring once. Sequenced: PBMCs. The receptors were sampled from a man in his fifties or sixties in good health and CMV-seropositive. The CDR3 runs from the conserved cysteine through the conserved F or W. The D gene is left open where the match is weak. Some rows have no size entry. The others give once, few or many, or a class for an expanded clone.

cdr3_length clone_size j_call v_call d_call cdr3_aa cdr3_nt
15 few TRBJ2-6 TRBV28 . CASSPMRAGANVLTF TGTGCCAGCAGCCCCATGAGGGCTGGGGCCAACGTCCTGACTTTC
14 . TRBJ1-5 TRBV7-2 TRBD1 CASSSRDRNQPQHF TGTGCCAGCAGCTCCCGGGACAGGAATCAGCCCCAGCATTTT
16 . TRBJ2-1 TRBV6-5 TRBD2 CASSYSQREGRSEQFF TGTGCCAGCAGTTACTCCCAGCGGGAGGGCCGGAGTGAGCAGTTCTTC
16 . TRBJ2-2 TRBV7-8 . CASSLGGGTNTGELFF TGTGCCAGCAGCTTAGGTGGCGGAACGAACACCGGGGAGCTGTTTTTT
14 . TRBJ2-2 TRBV4-1 . CASSQISGTGELFF TGCGCCAGCAGCCAGATCTCGGGCACCGGGGAGCTGTTTTTT
16 . TRBJ2-3 TRBV7-3 TRBD1 CASSLRTGLTSDTQYF TGTGCCAGCAGCTTAAGGACAGGGCTTACATCAGATACGCAGTATTTT
16 . TRBJ2-5 TRBV11-2 TRBD2 CASSLEASGIQETQYF TGTGCCAGCAGCTTAGAGGCTAGCGGGATCCAAGAGACCCAGTACTTC
14 few TRBJ2-2 TRBV10-3 . CAISEGSGNGELFF TGTGCCATCAGTGAGGGGTCGGGAAACGGGGAGCTGTTTTTT
16 . TRBJ2-1 TRBV5-6 TRBD2 CASSFTSGSSLNEQFF TGTGCCAGCAGCTTCACTAGCGGGAGTAGTTTGAATGAGCAGTTCTTC
16 . TRBJ2-5 TRBV7-6 TRBD2 CASSSRTSGRKETQYF TGTGCCAGCAGCTCCCGGACTAGCGGGAGAAAGGAGACCCAGTACTTC
13 few TRBJ2-1 TRBV2 TRBD2 CASTGTNYNEQFF TGTGCCAGCACCGGGACTAACTACAATGAGCAGTTCTTC
16 . TRBJ2-7 TRBV6-5 TRBD1 CASSYPRTGETYEQYF TGTGCCAGCAGTTACCCAAGGACAGGGGAAACCTACGAGCAGTACTTC
14 . TRBJ2-7 TRBV2 . CASSERLRSYEQYF TGTGCCAGCAGTGAGAGACTGAGGTCCTACGAGCAGTACTTC
11 . TRBJ2-7 TRBV30 . CAFDISYEQYF TGTGCCTTTGACATTTCCTACGAGCAGTACTTC
16 few TRBJ2-1 TRBV25-1 TRBD1 CASSGGRTGPVWVQFF TGTGCCAGCAGTGGGGGTAGGACAGGGCCTGTATGGGTGCAGTTCTTC
16 . TRBJ2-5 TRBV7-2 TRBD2 CASTIRGGRDRGTQYF TGTGCCAGCACCATTAGGGGCGGGAGAGACCGAGGGACCCAGTACTTC
18 . TRBJ2-1 TRBV4-1 TRBD2 CASSQDRGLAGRYNEQFF TGCGCCAGCAGCCAAGATAGGGGACTAGCGGGCCGTTACAATGAGCAGTTCTTC
17 few TRBJ2-3 TRBV4-3 TRBD1 CASSQDETGGLADTQYF TGCGCCAGCAGCCAAGATGAGACAGGGGGCTTAGCAGATACGCAGTATTTT
14 once TRBJ2-2 TRBV9 TRBD1 CASSERQGTGELFF TGTGCCAGCAGCGAAAGACAGGGCACCGGGGAGCTGTTTTTT
15 . TRBJ1-1 TRBV4-1 TRBD1 CASSPWTGLNTEAFF TGCGCCAGCAGCCCCTGGACAGGTTTGAACACTGAAGCTTTCTTT
13 . TRBJ2-1 TRBV6-1 TRBD1 CASSAGTGDEQFF TGTGCCAGCAGTGCCGGGACAGGGGATGAGCAGTTCTTC
16 many TRBJ1-4 TRBV4-3 . CASSQAARTDNEKLFF TGCGCCAGCAGCCAAGCGGCAAGGACAGATAATGAAAAACTGTTTTTT
15 . TRBJ2-7 TRBV14 TRBD1 CASSLRDRGVDEQYF TGTGCCAGCAGCCTCCGGGACAGGGGGGTTGACGAGCAGTACTTC
15 . TRBJ1-4 TRBV2 TRBD1 CASSEPGTGGEKLFF TGTGCCAGCAGTGAACCCGGAACAGGGGGGGAAAAACTGTTTTTT
14 . TRBJ2-3 TRBV29-1 . CSAGVIAYTDTQYF TGCAGCGCCGGAGTAATAGCCTACACAGATACGCAGTATTTT
14 . TRBJ2-1 TRBV7-7 . CASSPGMFYNEQFF TGTGCCAGCAGCCCCGGGATGTTTTACAATGAGCAGTTCTTC
13 . TRBJ2-5 TRBV5-4 TRBD1 CASSWDRGETQYF TGTGCCAGCAGCTGGGACAGGGGGGAGACCCAGTACTTC
14 . TRBJ2-7 TRBV5-6 TRBD1 CASSFRTGAYEQYF TGTGCCAGCAGCTTCCGGACAGGGGCCTACGAGCAGTACTTC
15 once TRBJ2-1 TRBV5-1 . CASSLAPGSYNEQFF TGCGCCAGCAGCTTGGCCCCGGGGTCGTACAATGAGCAGTTCTTC